This entry is about one T cell receptor (beta chain). One junction end does not reproduce the germline sequence, and a read error may be involved. The data derive from a study of tumor and adjacent non-tumor tissue in lung cancer. This sample's RNA came from whole unsorted tissue. The CDR3 covers 14 residues. The library came from three nested PCR rounds adapted from ARM-PCR protocols. TCRdb re-analysed the multiplex PCR reads in MiXCR, keeping a single row per CDR3 protein. This sample has 60,000 to 90,000 distinct CDR3 sequences, with over 70% found just once. Sequenced input: lung tumor tissue. The chain joins TRBV12-3 or TRBV12-4 to TRBJ2-1, with 8 bases that match TRBD1. The sequence derives from a woman between 50 and 59 years old with non-small cell lung cancer. CDR3 nucleotides: TGTGCCAGCTGTGGGACAGGCAAATACCATGAACAGTTCTTC. Protein product: CASCGTGKYHEQFF.